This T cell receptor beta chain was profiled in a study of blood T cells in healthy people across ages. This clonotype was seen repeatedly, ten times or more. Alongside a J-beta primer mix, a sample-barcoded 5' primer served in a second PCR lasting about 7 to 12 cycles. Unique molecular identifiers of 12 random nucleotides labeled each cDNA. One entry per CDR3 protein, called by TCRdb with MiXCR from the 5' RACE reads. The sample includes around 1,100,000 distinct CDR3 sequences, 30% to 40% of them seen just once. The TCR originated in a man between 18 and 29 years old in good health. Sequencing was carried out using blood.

CDR3 region: CASSQDWTDTQYF. The CDR3 region has the DNA TGTGCCAGCAGCCAAGATTGGACAGATACGCAGTATTTT. The rearrangement links TRBV14 to TRBJ2-3; D is undetermined. With 0 bases removed from V and 3 bases from J, the gap between germline ends came to 4 bases. CDR1 and CDR2 from the germline V gene are SGHDN and FVKESK. CDR3 length: 13 amino acids.